This T cell receptor beta chain was documented in a study of beta chain features in type 1 diabetes. Study-wide background: When patients were set against healthy donors, age, gender and cell yields were similar.

Reverse transcription of all isolated RNA meant that expressed TCRB transcripts were sequenced. Read counts averaged roughly 3.7 million for samples of naive, central memory and regulatory T cells. Repertoires were generated with immunoSEQ multiplex PCR, while TCRdb's copy carries only in-frame clones and drops some. The sample yields 900,000 or so clones, roughly 17% seen once. Germline V lookup: CDR1 SGDLS, CDR2 YYNGEE. The CDR3 length is 15 residues. Trimming shortened V by 0 bases and J by 5 bases, and 15 bases separated the two germline ends. Only a few counts were recorded for this clone. Sequences were obtained from naive CD4+ T cells from blood. V usage is TRBV9 and J usage is TRBJ2-7; D possibly matches TRBD1 or TRBD2 (5 bases each). The sequence was collected from a woman aged 18 to 35 in good health. CDR3 in DNA: TGTGCCAGCAGCGTAGGTGGTGATCGGGGCGACGAGCAGTACTTC. Residues: CASSVGGDRGDEQYF.